The next 25 T cell receptor beta chains were all read from a single sample in a study of cytomegalovirus exposure and HLA in healthy donors. Primers included in the PCR were 60 Vbeta and 13 Jbeta primers. Some clones are missing from TCRdb's copy, which holds only in-frame ones; the method was immunoSEQ multiplex PCR. The table shows about 160,000 clones, with approximately 80% occurring only once. Source material: PBMCs. The source of these receptors is a man over 45 in good health and CMV-seropositive.

The gene calls are TRBV14 and TRBJ1-4; D might be TRBD1 (6 bases). Trimming stripped 0 bases from V and 8 bases from J, with 13 bases between. This CDR3 region has 15 residues. The germline V gene has CDR1 SGHDN and CDR2 FVKESK. The CDR3 sequence: CASSQDAGAGEKLFF. DNA for the CDR3: TGTGCCAGCAGCCAAGATGCAGGGGCAGGAGAAAAACTGTTTTTT.

This chain links TRBV6-4 with TRBJ1-2; TRBD1 matches at 9 bases. This CDR3 has 14 amino acids. Germline V lookup: CDR1 MRHNA, CDR2 SNTAGT. With V trimmed by 2 bases and J by 6 bases, 4 bases remained unmatched. The chain's CDR3 is CASSDPGQGNGYTF. CDR3 nucleotide sequence: TGTGCCAGCAGTGACCCCGGACAGGGGAATGGCTACACCTTC.

This clone showed up just a few times. The rearrangement joins TRBV5-1 to TRBJ1-6, with 9 bases aligning to TRBD1. V lost 3 bases to trimming and J lost 6 bases; unmatched junction nucleotides: 1. The CDR3 spans 14 residues. Germline V CDR1 and CDR2: SGHRS, YFSETQ. DNA for the CDR3: TGCGCCAGCAGCTCGGGACAGGGTAATTCACCCCTCCACTTT. This gives the protein CASSSGQGNSPLHF.

In its sample, this clone was seen a few times. This rearrangement joins TRBV11-2 to TRBJ1-1; 8 bases map to TRBD1. J was trimmed by 0 bases and V by 4 bases; bases with no gene match: 13. The CDR3 sequence is 18 residues long. Per germline, CDR1 SGHAT and CDR2 FQNNGV. The CDR3 DNA is TGTGCCAGCAGCTCGCGAAGTCTACGACAGGGGATGAACACTGAAGCTTTCTTT. It translates to CASSSRSLRQGMNTEAFF. The whole variable domain, remainder taken from reference TRBV11-2 and TRBJ1-1, is EAGVAQSPRYKIIEKRQSVAFWCNPISGHATLYWYQQILGQGPKLLIQFQNNGVVDDSQLPKDRFSAERLKGVDSTLKIQPAKLEDSAVYLCASSSRSLRQGMNTEAFFGQGTRLTVV.

As concerns this clone: The sample carries other DNA sequences with the same CDR3. The gene calls are TRBV27 and TRBJ1-2, with D perhaps matching TRBD1 (6 bases). The CDR3 totals 15 residues. Trimming removed 7 bases from V and 0 bases from J, with 15 bases in between. The germline gives CDR1 MNHEY, CDR2 SMNVEV (reference sequence). CDR3 amino acids: CASTRGGGPNYGYTF. CDR3 in DNA: TGTGCCAGCACCCGAGGGGGGGGCCCTAACTATGGCTACACCTTC.

There are a few counts of this clone. This chain links TRBV6-5 with TRBJ1-2; 8 nucleotides align to TRBD1. V lost 9 bases and J lost 2; bases outside the gene matches: 8. The CDR3 totals 14 residues. CDR1 is MNHEY and CDR2 is SVGAGI in the germline V gene. The CDR3 DNA reads TGTGCCAGTCGCCGGGACAGGCAGAACTATGGCTACACCTTC. Protein sequence: CASRRDRQNYGYTF.

The chain's CDR3 is CASSNRDSGNTIYF. The CDR3 DNA follows: TGTGCCAGTAGTAATCGGGACTCTGGAAACACCATATATTTT. The V call is TRBV19, the J call TRBJ1-3; D remains unclear. The CDR3 covers 14 residues. The ends were cut back, 4 bases at V and 0 bases at J, with 7 bases in the middle. Germline V gene data show CDR1 as LNHDA and CDR2 as SQIVND (reference sequence).

This chain joins TRBV7-2 and TRBJ1-2, with 7 bases aligning to TRBD1. CDR3 size: 13 residues. Germline lookup yields CDR1 SGHTA and CDR2 FQGNSA. With V trimmed by 7 bases and J by 7 bases, 9 bases remained unmatched. The CDR3 sequence: CASTSGTVGGYTF. The DNA for the CDR3 is TGTGCCAGCACCTCGGGGACAGTAGGTGGCTACACCTTC.

This rearrangement joins TRBV27 to TRBJ1-2, with 8 bases aligning to TRBD1. Trimming cost V 7 bases and J 3 bases; bases outside gene matches: 7. This CDR3 spans 14 amino acids. Germline V gene sequence: CDR1 MNHEY, CDR2 SMNVEV (reference sequence). CDR3 bases: TGTGCCAGCAAAATCCGGGGACAGGACTATGGCTACACCTTC. It encodes CASKIRGQDYGYTF.

The chain recombines TRBV9 with TRBJ1-2; tentatively, D is TRBD1 (5 bases). With 0 bases removed from V and 5 bases from J, the gap between germline ends came to 14 bases. The V gene's germline CDR1 is SGDLS and CDR2 YYNGEE. This CDR3 has 15 amino acids. The CDR3 DNA sequence: TGTGCCAGCAGCGTAGGACCCTCGACAGAGTATGGCTACACCTTC. Translation: CASSVGPSTEYGYTF.

J is TRBJ2-5 and V is TRBV27, with 11 bases fitting TRBD1. J gave up 4 bases and V 3 bases, and 4 bases lay outside the gene matches. Germline CDR1 MNHEY, CDR2 SMNVEV (reference sequence). This CDR3 contains 15 residues. The CDR3 DNA follows: TGTGCCAGCAGTTTGTATGGGACAGGGGGAGAGACCCAGTACTTC. It specifies CASSLYGTGGETQYF.

This clone was observed a handful of times. The chain carries TRBV11-3 and TRBJ2-1; 8 nucleotides line up with TRBD2. V shed 3 bases and J 3 bases; nucleotides not matched to a gene: 4. Germline V CDR1 and CDR2: SGHNT, YENEEA. This CDR3 spans 15 amino acids. CDR3 in DNA: TGTGCCAGCAGCTTTTCGGGGGGGCACTACAATGAGCAGTTCTTC. Amino acids: CASSFSGGHYNEQFF.

This rearrangement joins TRBV19 to TRBJ2-3; D unresolved. CDR3 length: 15 amino acids. Trimming cost V 3 bases and J 8 bases, with 18 bases left between them. Looked up from germline, CDR1 is LNHDA and CDR2 is SQIVND (reference sequence). CDR3 bases: TGTGCCAGTAGTATCACCCGGGTACAAACGGCTACGCAGTATTTT. Its translation is CASSITRVQTATQYF.

This chain connects TRBV10-3 to TRBJ2-2; D may be TRBD2 (6 bases). Deletions cut 5 bases from V and 4 bases from J, with 11 bases between. In germline, CDR1 is ENHRY, CDR2 SYGVKD. The CDR3 is 14 amino acids. The CDR3 region has the DNA TGTGCCATCAGTCCGACTAGTATCACCGGGGAGCTGTTTTTT. It specifies CAISPTSITGELFF.

The chain carries TRBV28 and TRBJ2-3, with 11 bases lining up with TRBD2. The J segment lost 10 bases and the V segment lost 5 bases, leaving 11 bases of the junction unmatched. CDR1 and CDR2 (germline): MDHEN, SYDVKM. The CDR3 has 15 amino acids. CDR3 sequence: CASSSSGGALEPQYF. The CDR3 DNA sequence: TGTGCCAGCAGTAGTAGCGGGGGGGCCCTTGAACCGCAGTATTTT.

The chain couples TRBV4-3 to TRBJ2-7, with 11 bases matching TRBD2. Germline V CDR1 and CDR2: LGHNA, YSLEER. The CDR3 covers 14 residues. Trimming cost V 1 base and J 6 bases; bases outside gene matches: 2. For the CDR3, the DNA is TGCGCCAGCAGCCAAGTAGCGGGGGGGGTCGAGCAGTACTTC. The encoded protein is CASSQVAGGVEQYF.

CDR3 loop: CASSLGTPNSNQPQHF. The CDR3 DNA is TGTGCCAGCAGCTTGGGGACACCAAATAGCAATCAGCCCCAGCATTTT. The chain recombines TRBV7-2 with TRBJ1-5, with a tentative D call TRBD1 (6 bases). CDR1 SGHTA and CDR2 FQGNSA come from the germline V gene. The length of the CDR3 is 16 residues. The V gene lost 3 bases and the J gene lost 0 bases, with 12 bases spanning the gap.

The V and J genes are TRBV18 and TRBJ1-1; possible D gene TRBD1, 5 bases. V gave up 1 base and J gave up 10 bases, with 16 bases separating them. Germline V gives CDR1 KGHSH, CDR2 LQKENI. The CDR3 sequence is 14 residues long. CDR3 in amino acids: CASSPRTAPGGAFF. The CDR3 bases are TGTGCCAGCTCACCACGCACTGCGCCCGGGGGAGCTTTCTTT.

The CDR3 coding sequence is TGTGCCAGCAGTGGCCCCGCCCGACGGGAATCCTACGAGCAGTACTTC. It specifies CASSGPARRESYEQYF. This rearrangement joins TRBV25-1 to TRBJ2-7; D might be TRBD2 (5 bases). V lost 4 bases and J 1 base, leaving 17 bases between the germline ends. CDR1 is MGHDK, CDR2 SYGVNS, per germline. The CDR3 loop spans 16 amino acids.

The chain has TRBV4-2 and TRBJ2-1; D is possibly TRBD1 (6 bases). CDR1 is LGHNA, CDR2 YNFKEQ, per germline. CDR3 length equals 19 residues. The ends were cut back, 4 bases at V and 2 bases at J, with 24 bases in the middle. For the CDR3, the DNA is TGTGCCAGCAGCCCCAACTACCTTAACAGGGTGAGGGCCTACAATGAGCAGTTCTTC. Its protein is CASSPNYLNRVRAYNEQFF.

This sequence joins TRBV9 and TRBJ1-1; no definite D call. In germline, CDR1 is SGDLS, CDR2 YYNGEE. The germline V and J ends were trimmed by 4 bases and 3 bases, with 7 bases remaining between them. The CDR3 is 12 residues long. CDR3: CASSPRDTEAFF. The CDR3 DNA sequence: TGTGCCAGCAGCCCCCGGGACACTGAAGCTTTCTTT.

This rearrangement joins TRBV6-1 to TRBJ1-5; the match to TRBD1 covers 7 bases. The V segment lost 5 bases and the J segment 7 bases; nucleotides outside the gene matches: 5. The germline V gene encodes CDR1 MNHNS and CDR2 SASEGT. This CDR3 contains 13 residues. CDR3 nucleotide sequence: TGTGCCAGCAGTTCGGACAGGCGACAGCCCCAGCATTTT. Protein product: CASSSDRRQPQHF.

The V gene is TRBV5-4, the J gene TRBJ2-7; possibly TRBD2 for D (6 bases). V dropped 4 bases and J dropped 0 bases, with 14 bases sitting between them. CDR1 is SGHNT, CDR2 YYREEE, per germline (reference sequence). This CDR3 has 15 residues. For the CDR3, the DNA is TGTGCCAGCAGCCCCGGGACTCTCAGCTCCTACGAGCAGTACTTC. This codes for CASSPGTLSSYEQYF.

In its sample, this clone was seen a few times. The chain carries TRBV6-5 and TRBJ1-3; a possible D gene is TRBD1 (5 bases). CDR1 and CDR2 (germline): MNHEY, SVGAGI. This CDR3 is 12 amino acids long. With 4 bases removed from V and 8 bases from J, the gap between germline ends came to 9 bases. In DNA, the CDR3 is TGTGCCAGCAGTTCCAGGGTAGACACCATATATTTT. Encoded protein: CASSSRVDTIYF.

This rearrangement joins TRBV5-1 to TRBJ2-2; 10 bases line up with TRBD1. V lost 4 bases to trimming and J lost 5 bases; unmatched junction nucleotides: 5. This CDR3 has 15 amino acids. Per the germline V gene, CDR1 is SGHRS and CDR2 is YFSETQ. CDR3 amino acids: CASSAQGQGTGELFF. CDR3 in DNA: TGCGCCAGCAGCGCGCAGGGACAGGGGACCGGGGAGCTGTTTTTT.